The rows below give T cell receptor beta chains drawn from one sample of a study of cytomegalovirus exposure and HLA in healthy donors. Libraries were prepared by immunoSEQ multiplex PCR; TCRdb keeps only in-frame clonotypes and omits some of them. The table has around 100,000 clones, approximately 70% seen once. The sample comprised PBMCs. Receptors originate from a man between 35 and 55 years old in good health and CMV-seropositive. The CDR3 runs from the conserved cysteine through the conserved F or W. Each record gives: clone size, J gene, D gene, V gene, CDR3 DNA, CDR3 protein. The D gene is left open where the match is weak. Clone size appears in some rows only: once, few, many, or a class for an expanded clone.

>-|TRBJ1-3|-|TRBV5-1
TGCGCCACCCGTTCTGGAAACACCATATATTTT
CATRSGNTIYF
>-|TRBJ1-5|-|TRBV7-8
TGTGCCAGCAGCTTCGATCAAGCCTATAGCAATCAGCCCCAGCATTTT
CASSFDQAYSNQPQHF
>-|TRBJ1-5|-|TRBV7-9
TGTGCCAGCAGAGGGGGATACCAGCCCCAGCATTTT
CASRGGYQPQHF
>-|TRBJ1-5|-|TRBV15
TGTGCCACCAGCAGACCTGGACTGGATAGCAATCAGCCCCAGCATTTT
CATSRPGLDSNQPQHF
>-|TRBJ2-1|-|TRBV19
TGTGCCAGTAGCGACGGCGACTACTCTCTGGGGTTCTTC
CASSDGDYSLGFF
>-|TRBJ1-6|-|TRBV30
TGTGCCTGGAGTGTCGAACCTTTGGACCTGGGGGGAAATTCACCCCTCCACTTT
CAWSVEPLDLGGNSPLHF
>-|TRBJ2-3|-|TRBV29-1
TGCAGCGTTGCGGACTTTTATACGCAGTATTTT
CSVADFYTQYF
>-|TRBJ2-1|TRBD2|TRBV15
TGTGCCACCAGCAGAGATCTAACTAGCGGGAGTCCTCGGCAGTTCTTC
CATSRDLTSGSPRQFF
>-|TRBJ1-1|TRBD1|TRBV11-3
TGTGCCAGCAGCACCTCCGGGACAGGGTTAACTGAAGCTTTCTTT
CASSTSGTGLTEAFF
>-|TRBJ1-1|TRBD1|TRBV19
TGTGCCAGCCGAGGACAGGGGGACGCTGAAGCTTTCTTT
CASRGQGDAEAFF
>-|TRBJ2-7|-|TRBV28
TGTGCCAGCACCGAGGTTGGCTTTTCGAACGAGCAGTACTTC
CASTEVGFSNEQYF
>-|TRBJ2-5|-|TRBV7-2
TGTGCCAGCAGCTTAGCTTCCCTGGGAGCGTCACAAGAGACCCAGTACTTC
CASSLASLGASQETQYF
>-|TRBJ2-1|-|TRBV27
TGTGCCAGCAGTTCGGACAGTTACAATGAGCAGTTCTTC
CASSSDSYNEQFF
>-|TRBJ1-2|-|TRBV5-4
TGTGCCAGCAGCCCAGGGACAAGCGATGGCTACACCTTC
CASSPGTSDGYTF
>-|TRBJ2-3|-|TRBV30
TGTGCCTGGAGTGCCCTCAGCGGCACAGATACGCAGTATTTT
CAWSALSGTDTQYF
>-|TRBJ1-2|TRBD1|TRBV5-1
TGCGCCAGCAGCTTGGAAGGACAGGGTGGCTACACCTTC
CASSLEGQGGYTF
>-|TRBJ2-4|TRBD1|TRBV11-2
TGTGCCAGCAGGTTACAGGGGGCCCCTGCCAAAAACATTCAGTACTTC
CASRLQGAPAKNIQYF
>-|TRBJ2-6|-|TRBV9
TGTGCCAGCAGCCAACCCGGGAGCTCTGGGGCCAACGTCCTGACTTTC
CASSQPGSSGANVLTF
>few|TRBJ1-2|-|TRBV7-9
TGTGCCAGCAGCCCTCCCGGACAGCAAAACTATGGCTACACCTTC
CASSPPGQQNYGYTF
>-|TRBJ1-6|-|TRBV30
TGTGCCTGGAGTGTGGGGAGTCTTAATTCACCCCTCCACTTT
CAWSVGSLNSPLHF
>few|TRBJ2-7|TRBD1|TRBV7-2
TGTGCCAGCAGCCAATCGGGGACAGACGGCTACGAGCAGTACTTC
CASSQSGTDGYEQYF
>-|TRBJ1-4|TRBD1|TRBV28
TGTGCCAGCAGTATCCCACAGGGGGCTGAAAAACTGTTTTTT
CASSIPQGAEKLFF
>few|TRBJ1-1|TRBD1|TRBV5-1
TGCGCCAGCAGCGGAACCGGGACAGGGGCCACTGAAGCTTTCTTT
CASSGTGTGATEAFF
>few|TRBJ1-2|-|TRBV7-9
TGTGCCAGCAGCTTAGCCTTACAAACCAAGAACTATGGCTACACCTTC
CASSLALQTKNYGYTF
>-|TRBJ1-1|TRBD1|TRBV7-9
TGTGCCAGCAGCTTAGGGACAGGGACCAACACTGAAGCTTTCTTT
CASSLGTGTNTEAFF
>-|TRBJ2-1|TRBD2|TRBV4-1
TGCGCCAGCAGCCAAGCATGGGGGGGTTCCTACAATGAGCAGTTCTTC
CASSQAWGGSYNEQFF
>-|TRBJ2-7|-|TRBV4-3
TGCGCCAGCAGCCCTGAACTCGAGCTCTACGAGCAGTACTTC
CASSPELELYEQYF
>once|TRBJ2-4|-|TRBV6-5
TGTGCCAGCAGTTACGGCTCTGCCAAAAACATTCAGTACTTC
CASSYGSAKNIQYF
>-|TRBJ1-2|-|TRBV5-4
TGTGCCAGCAGCCCTGGGACTCCGAGGGGTAACTATGGCTACACCTTC
CASSPGTPRGNYGYTF
>-|TRBJ2-2|TRBD1|TRBV19
TGTGCCACCAGTATGGGACAGCTGAACACCGGGGAGCTGTTTTTT
CATSMGQLNTGELFF
>-|TRBJ1-1|TRBD1|TRBV6-1
TGTGCCAGCAGTGAATCGGGACAGAGTGAAGCTTTCTTT
CASSESGQSEAFF
>-|TRBJ1-2|TRBD1|TRBV19
TGTGCCAGTAGGCGAGACAGGGAAGGAGGCTACACCTTC
CASRRDREGGYTF
>-|TRBJ1-4|-|TRBV5-5
TGTGCCAGCAGCTTGAGGGGGATAAATGAAAAACTGTTTTTT
CASSLRGINEKLFF
>-|TRBJ2-7|TRBD2|TRBV5-4
TGTGCCAGCAGCCCCCGGGGGGGCTGGTCCTACGAGCAGTACTTC
CASSPRGGWSYEQYF
>-|TRBJ1-5|TRBD1|TRBV6-6
TGTGCCAGCAGTTACCCGGGACAGGGGGGGCAGCCCCAGCATTTT
CASSYPGQGGQPQHF
>-|TRBJ2-2|-|TRBV10-3
TGTGCCATCAGTGAGTCAGGGGTCAACACCGGGGAGCTGTTTTTT
CAISESGVNTGELFF
>once|TRBJ1-3|-|TRBV29-1
TGCAGCGTTCGAGGGAGACTTTCTGGAAACACCATATATTTT
CSVRGRLSGNTIYF
>-|TRBJ2-3|-|TRBV6-5
TGTGCCAGCAGTTACTCGGGGCGCACAGATACGCAGTATTTT
CASSYSGRTDTQYF
>-|TRBJ2-3|TRBD2|TRBV7-9
TGTGCCAGCAGTCTCGGGACTAGCCGATACACAGATACGCAGTATTTT
CASSLGTSRYTDTQYF
>-|TRBJ2-7|-|TRBV4-3
TGCGCCAGCAGGCGGCAGAGCTCCTACGAGCAGTACTTC
CASRRQSSYEQYF
>-|TRBJ2-1|TRBD1|TRBV7-3
TGTGCCAGCAGCTCGCCGGACAGGGGGAACAATGAGCAGTTCTTC
CASSSPDRGNNEQFF
>-|TRBJ2-7|TRBD1|TRBV4-3
TGCGCCAGCAGCAGAGGGACAGGGGGAACCTACGAGCAGTACTTC
CASSRGTGGTYEQYF
>-|TRBJ1-1|TRBD1|TRBV5-4
TGTGCCAGCAGCCCGGGACAGGGGACCACTGAAGCTTTCTTT
CASSPGQGTTEAFF
>few|TRBJ2-1|TRBD2|TRBV30
TGTGCCTGGAGTGTTGGACTAGCGGGAAAATATGAGCAGTTCTTC
CAWSVGLAGKYEQFF
>-|TRBJ1-4|-|TRBV6-6
TGTGCCAGCAGTTACTACAAGGGGACAACTAATGAAAAACTGTTTTTT
CASSYYKGTTNEKLFF
>-|TRBJ2-1|-|TRBV19
TGTGCCAGTAGTATAGCCAGCCAAGGAAATGGGTTCGTCAGGCTCTTC
CASSIASQGNGFVRLF
>few|TRBJ1-4|-|TRBV7-9
TGTGCCAGCAGCCTTCAAGGACACCAAGGAGAAAAACTGTTTTTT
CASSLQGHQGEKLFF
>-|TRBJ2-7|-|TRBV10-3
TGTGCCATCAGTGAGTCGGCCCTAGGAGGCTCCTACGAGCAGTACTTC
CAISESALGGSYEQYF
>-|TRBJ2-4|TRBD2|TRBV2
TGTGCCAGCAACCCGGGACTAGCGGGAGGGGGGGCCAAAAACATTCAGTACTTC
CASNPGLAGGGAKNIQYF
>-|TRBJ2-7|TRBD2|TRBV27
TGTGCCAGCAGTTTGGGACTAGCGGGAGCCTACGAGCAGTACTTC
CASSLGLAGAYEQYF